The 12 T cell receptor beta chains listed next were all sequenced from one sample in a study of shared clonotypes between healthy human individuals. Sequenced by immunoSEQ multiplex PCR; TCRdb stores in-frame clones only, minus some. The sample holds a few hundred thousand clones, around 76% seen once. Sequencing input: PBMCs. These receptors came from a woman in her thirties or forties in good health. Some clones in this sample may be carry-over from other donors' samples.

In nucleotides, the CDR3 is TGTGCCAGCAGCATTATTAGGGTCGAGCAGTACTTC. Translation: CASSIIRVEQYF. The V call is TRBV28, the J call TRBJ2-7, with D unresolved. Trimming removed 6 bases at V and 6 bases at J, with 12 bases between. From germline, CDR1 is MDHEN and CDR2 SYDVKM. The CDR3 is 12 residues long.

The chain combines TRBV9 with TRBJ2-1, with TRBD2 matching over 9 bases. Germline CDR1 is SGDLS and CDR2 is YYNGEE. The V gene end was trimmed by 4 bases and the J gene end by 2 bases; junction bases not matched to a gene: 7. The length of the CDR3 is 16 residues. The CDR3: CASSTALAGPYNEQFF. CDR3 coding DNA: TGTGCCAGCAGCACCGCTCTAGCGGGACCCTACAATGAGCAGTTCTTC.

V is TRBV25-1 and J is TRBJ2-7; possibly TRBD1 for D (6 bases). The CDR3 covers 14 residues. The V end lost 2 bases, the J end lost 6 bases, and 14 bases lay between the germline ends. Germline CDR1 MGHDK, CDR2 SYGVNS. CDR3 in amino acids: CASSEQTGYSEQYF. The DNA for the CDR3 is TGTGCCAGCAGTGAACAAACAGGGTATAGCGAGCAGTACTTC.

The V call is TRBV9, the J call TRBJ2-1; 7 bases fit TRBD2. CDR3 length equals 16 residues. V lost 1 base and J lost 0; bases outside the gene matches: 4. Germline V gene data show CDR1 as SGDLS and CDR2 as YYNGEE. CDR3 in DNA: TGTGCCAGCAGCGTATTCGGCGGGAGCTCCTACAATGAGCAGTTCTTC. Translating it yields CASSVFGGSSYNEQFF. Filled out from reference TRBV9 and TRBJ2-1, the complete variable domain reads DSGVTQTPKHLITATGQRVTLRCSPRSGDLSVYWYQQSLDQGLQFLIQYYNGEERAKGNILERFSAQQFPDLHSELNLSSLELGDSALYFCASSVFGGSSYNEQFFGPGTRLTVL.

The chain uses TRBV5-1 and TRBJ2-2; TRBD1 aligns across 9 bases. J gave up 6 bases and V 0 bases, and 12 bases lay outside the gene matches. The CDR3 has 18 amino acids. Looked up from germline, CDR1 is SGHRS and CDR2 is YFSETQ. The CDR3 here is CASSLASSGTGYPGELFF. The DNA for the CDR3 is TGCGCCAGCAGCTTGGCCTCATCCGGGACAGGGTACCCCGGGGAGCTGTTTTTT.

This clone was observed many times. The same CDR3 arises from other DNA sequences in this sample as well. The J gene is TRBJ2-5, the V gene TRBV28; 9 bases are shared with TRBD1. Trimming at V came to 7 bases and at J to 5 bases, leaving 14 bases not matched to a gene. CDR1 and CDR2 from the germline V gene are MDHEN and SYDVKM. CDR3 length: 16 residues. The CDR3 sequence is CASNILGQGSGETQYF. CDR3 in DNA: TGTGCCAGCAACATACTGGGACAGGGCTCGGGCGAGACCCAGTACTTC.

This chain uses TRBV2 with TRBJ2-2; D not certain. This CDR3 has 15 amino acids. Looked up from germline, CDR1 is SNHLY and CDR2 is FYNNEI. Trimming took off 1 base at V and 1 base at J, with 7 bases between the two ends. CDR3 sequence: CASSEGTGNTGELFF. The DNA for the CDR3 is TGTGCCAGCAGTGAAGGGACGGGGAACACCGGGGAGCTGTTTTTT. Together with reference TRBV2 and TRBJ2-2, the CDR3 gives the full variable domain: EPEVTQTPSHQVTQMGQEVILRCVPISNHLYFYWYRQILGQKVEFLVSFYNNEISEKSEIFDDQFSVERPDGSNFTLKIRSTKLEDSAMYFCASSEGTGNTGELFFGEGSRLTVL.

This chain links TRBV10-3 with TRBJ2-3, with 12 bases that match TRBD2. Germline CDR1 reads ENHRY; CDR2 reads SYGVKD. After removal of 3 bases from V and 2 bases from J, the junction contained 6 bases not matched to a gene. The CDR3 sequence is 17 residues long. The CDR3 nucleotides are TGTGCCATCAGTGACCCAGGACTAGCGGGGCCCACAGATACGCAGTATTTT. Translating it yields CAISDPGLAGPTDTQYF.

V and J are TRBV30 and TRBJ1-4; weak D call: TRBD1 (5 bases). This CDR3 is built from 14 residues. Germline lookup yields CDR1 GTSNPN and CDR2 SVGIG (reference sequence). The V gene lost 6 bases and the J gene lost 4 bases, with 15 bases spanning the gap. This CDR3 reads CACNPGLGNEKLFF. The CDR3 nucleotides read TGTGCCTGTAATCCAGGGCTGGGTAATGAAAAACTGTTTTTT.

The chain employs TRBV25-1 and TRBJ1-1; possibly TRBD1 for D (6 bases). With 10 bases removed from V and 4 bases from J, the gap between germline ends came to 16 bases. This CDR3 contains 13 residues. CDR1 is MGHDK, CDR2 SYGVNS, per germline. The CDR3 is CATRDTIGTEAFF. The CDR3 DNA follows: TGTGCCACTCGGGACACCATTGGCACTGAAGCTTTCTTT.

The genes are TRBV6-4 and TRBJ2-3, with D uncertain. This CDR3 is built from 13 residues. Germline lookup yields CDR1 MRHNA and CDR2 SNTAGT. V lost 2 bases and J 1 base, leaving 4 bases between the germline ends. CDR3 region: CASSDKGTDTQYF. The CDR3 coding sequence is TGTGCCAGCAGTGACAAAGGCACAGATACGCAGTATTTT.

CDR3 sequence (DNA): TGTGCCAGCGGCGGGTCAGGGGTGTACAATGAGCAGTTCTTC. Its translation is CASGGSGVYNEQFF. The rearrangement joins TRBV28 to TRBJ2-1; a possible D gene is TRBD1 (6 bases). The length of the CDR3 is 14 residues. Germline V CDR1 and CDR2: MDHEN, SYDVKM. With 8 bases removed from V and 4 bases from J, the gap between germline ends came to 15 bases. The full variable domain, with the rest looked up from reference TRBV28 and TRBJ2-1, is DVKVTQSSRYLVKRTGEKVFLECVQDMDHENMFWYRQDPGLGLRLIYFSYDVKMKEKGDIPEGYSVSREKKERFSLILESASTNQTSMYLCASGGSGVYNEQFFGPGTRLTVL.